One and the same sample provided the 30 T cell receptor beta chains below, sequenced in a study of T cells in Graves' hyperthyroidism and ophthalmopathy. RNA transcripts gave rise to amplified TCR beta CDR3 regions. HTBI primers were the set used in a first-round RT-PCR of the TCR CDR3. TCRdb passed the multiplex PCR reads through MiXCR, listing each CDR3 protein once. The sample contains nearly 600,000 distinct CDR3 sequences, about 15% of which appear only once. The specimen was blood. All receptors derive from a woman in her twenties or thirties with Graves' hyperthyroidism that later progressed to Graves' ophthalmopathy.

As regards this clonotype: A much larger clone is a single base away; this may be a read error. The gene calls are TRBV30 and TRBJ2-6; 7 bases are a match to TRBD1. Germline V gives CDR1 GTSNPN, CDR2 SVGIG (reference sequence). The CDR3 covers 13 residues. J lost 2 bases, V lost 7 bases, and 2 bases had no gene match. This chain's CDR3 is CASDRTGANVLTF. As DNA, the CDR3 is TGTGCCTCGGACAGGACTGGGGCCAACGTCCTGACTTTC.

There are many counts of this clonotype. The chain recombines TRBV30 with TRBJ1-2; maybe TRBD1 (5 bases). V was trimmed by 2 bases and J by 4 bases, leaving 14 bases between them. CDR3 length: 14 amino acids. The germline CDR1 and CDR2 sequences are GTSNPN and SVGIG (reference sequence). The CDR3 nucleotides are TGTGCCTGGAGTCCTCAAGGACACCGCTATGGCTACACCTTC. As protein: CAWSPQGHRYGYTF.

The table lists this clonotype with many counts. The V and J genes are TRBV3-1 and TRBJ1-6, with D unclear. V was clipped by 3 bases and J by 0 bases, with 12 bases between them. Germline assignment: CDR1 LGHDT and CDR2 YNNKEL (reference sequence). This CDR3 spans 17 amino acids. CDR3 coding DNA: TGTGCCAGCAGCCAGGGGTACGCGAGCTCCTATAATTCACCCCTCCACTTT. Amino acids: CASSQGYASSYNSPLHF. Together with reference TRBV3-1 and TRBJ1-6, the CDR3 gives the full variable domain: DTAVSQTPKYLVTQMGNDKSIKCEQNLGHDTMYWYKQDSKKFLKIMFSYNNKELIINETVPNRFSPKSPDKAHLNLHINSLELGDSAVYFCASSQGYASSYNSPLHFGNGTRLTVT.

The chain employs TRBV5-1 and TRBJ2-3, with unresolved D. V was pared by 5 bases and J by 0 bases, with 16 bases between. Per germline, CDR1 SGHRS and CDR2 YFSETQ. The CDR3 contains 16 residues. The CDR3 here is CASSLQLPFSTDTQYF. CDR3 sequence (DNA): TGCGCCAGCAGTCTTCAACTTCCCTTTAGCACAGATACGCAGTATTTT. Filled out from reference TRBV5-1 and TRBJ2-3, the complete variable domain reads KAGVTQTPRYLIKTRGQQVTLSCSPISGHRSVSWYQQTPGQGLQFLFEYFSETQRNKGNFPGRFSGRQFSNSRSEMNVSTLELGDSALYLCASSLQLPFSTDTQYFGPGTRLTVL.

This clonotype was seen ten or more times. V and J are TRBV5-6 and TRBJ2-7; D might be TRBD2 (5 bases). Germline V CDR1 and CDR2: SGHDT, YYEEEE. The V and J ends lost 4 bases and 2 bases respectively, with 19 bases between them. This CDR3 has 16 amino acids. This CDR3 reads CASSTLDVLGAYEQYF. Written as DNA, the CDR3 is TGTGCCAGCAGCACCCTGGACGTCCTCGGGGCCTACGAGCAGTACTTC.

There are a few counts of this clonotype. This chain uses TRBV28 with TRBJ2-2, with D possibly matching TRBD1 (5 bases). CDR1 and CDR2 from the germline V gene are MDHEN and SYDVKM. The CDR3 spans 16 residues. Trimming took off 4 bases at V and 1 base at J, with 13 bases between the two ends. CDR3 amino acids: CASSYSTGLNTGELFF. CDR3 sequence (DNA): TGTGCCAGCAGTTACTCAACAGGATTGAACACCGGGGAGCTGTTTTTT.

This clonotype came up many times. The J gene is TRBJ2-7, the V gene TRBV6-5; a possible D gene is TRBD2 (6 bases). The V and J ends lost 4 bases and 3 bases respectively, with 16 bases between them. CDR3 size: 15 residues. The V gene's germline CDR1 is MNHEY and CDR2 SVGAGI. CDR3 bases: TGTGCCAGCAGTTTCCTGGGGACGGGGGTCTACGAGCAGTACTTC. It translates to CASSFLGTGVYEQYF.

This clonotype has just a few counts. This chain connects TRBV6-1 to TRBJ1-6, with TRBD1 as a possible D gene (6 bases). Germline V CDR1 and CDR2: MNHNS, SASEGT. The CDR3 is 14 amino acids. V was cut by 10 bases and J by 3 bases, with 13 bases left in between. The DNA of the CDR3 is TGTGCCAACCCCCGGGGGCACTATAATTCACCCCTCCACTTT. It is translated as CANPRGHYNSPLHF.

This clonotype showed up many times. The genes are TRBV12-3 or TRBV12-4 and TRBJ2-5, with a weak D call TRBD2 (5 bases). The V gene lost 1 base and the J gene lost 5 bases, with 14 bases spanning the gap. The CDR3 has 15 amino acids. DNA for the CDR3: TGTGCCAGCAGTTTAGGAGGGCTAATGGGGGAGACCCAGTACTTC. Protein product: CASSLGGLMGETQYF.

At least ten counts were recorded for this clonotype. CDR3 bases: TGTGCCAGCAGCGAACTCCGACTAGCGGACTCCTACAATGAGCAGTTCTTC. Translated, it gives CASSELRLADSYNEQFF. The chain couples TRBV13 to TRBJ2-1, with TRBD2 matching over 9 bases. The V gene's germline CDR1 is PRHDT and CDR2 FYEKMQ (reference sequence). Trimming at V came to 5 bases and at J to 0 bases, leaving 8 bases not matched to a gene. The CDR3 is 17 amino acids.

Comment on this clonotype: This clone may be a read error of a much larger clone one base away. The DNA for the CDR3 is TGTGCCAGAACAGGTCCTAGCGGTAGCACAGATATGCAGTATTTT. It encodes CARTGPSGSTDMQYF. The J gene is TRBJ2-3, the V gene TRBV9; TRBD2 matches at 7 bases. CDR3 length: 15 amino acids. The germline V gene has CDR1 SGDLS and CDR2 YYNGEE. Full variable domain (remainder filled in from reference TRBV9 and TRBJ2-3): DSGVTQTPKHLITATGQRVTLRCSPRSGDLSVYWYQQSLDQGLQFLIQYYNGEERAKGNILERFSAQQFPDLHSELNLSSLELGDSALYFCARTGPSGSTDMQYFGPGTRLTVL.

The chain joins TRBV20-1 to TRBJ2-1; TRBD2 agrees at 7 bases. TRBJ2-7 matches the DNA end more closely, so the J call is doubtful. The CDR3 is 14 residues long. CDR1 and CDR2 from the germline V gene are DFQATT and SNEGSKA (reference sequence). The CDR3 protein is CSAQTGLADNEQYF. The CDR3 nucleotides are TGCAGTGCCCAAACCGGCCTAGCGGACAATGAGCAGTACTTC.

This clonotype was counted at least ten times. CDR3 sequence (DNA): TGTGCCAGCAGTTATGACCGCCATCCTTTCTTT. It is translated as CASSYDRHPFF. The chain joins TRBV6-2 or TRBV6-3 to TRBJ1-1; no firm D call. V lost 3 bases and J 12 bases, leaving 11 bases between the germline ends. The germline V gene has CDR1 MNHEY and CDR2 SVGEGT. The length of the CDR3 is 11 residues.

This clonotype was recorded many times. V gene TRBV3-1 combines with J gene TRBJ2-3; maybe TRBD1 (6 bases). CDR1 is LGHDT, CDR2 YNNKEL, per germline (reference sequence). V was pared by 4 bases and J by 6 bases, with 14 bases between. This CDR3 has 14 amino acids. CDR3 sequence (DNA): TGTGCCAGCAGCCGACAGGTAGGGTCGGATACGCAGTATTTT. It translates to CASSRQVGSDTQYF.

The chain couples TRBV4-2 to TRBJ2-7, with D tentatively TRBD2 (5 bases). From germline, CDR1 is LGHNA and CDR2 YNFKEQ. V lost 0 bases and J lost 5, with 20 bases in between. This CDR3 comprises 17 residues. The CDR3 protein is CASSQEETGLEADEQYF. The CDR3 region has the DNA TGTGCCAGCAGCCAAGAGGAAACCGGATTGGAGGCTGACGAGCAGTACTTC.

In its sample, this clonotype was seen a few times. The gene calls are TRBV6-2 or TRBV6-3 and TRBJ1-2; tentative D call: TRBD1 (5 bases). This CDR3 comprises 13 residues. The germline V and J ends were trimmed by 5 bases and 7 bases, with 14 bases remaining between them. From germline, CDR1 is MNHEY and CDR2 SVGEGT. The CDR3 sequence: CASSAQGEVGYTF. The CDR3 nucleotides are TGTGCCAGCAGTGCCCAGGGAGAGGTTGGCTACACCTTC.

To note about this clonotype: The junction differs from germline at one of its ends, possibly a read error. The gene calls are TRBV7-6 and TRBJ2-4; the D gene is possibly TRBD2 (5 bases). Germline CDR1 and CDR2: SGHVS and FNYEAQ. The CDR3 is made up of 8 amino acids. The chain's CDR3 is CASSLEDF. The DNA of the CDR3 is TGTGCCAGCAGTTTGGAGGACTTC.

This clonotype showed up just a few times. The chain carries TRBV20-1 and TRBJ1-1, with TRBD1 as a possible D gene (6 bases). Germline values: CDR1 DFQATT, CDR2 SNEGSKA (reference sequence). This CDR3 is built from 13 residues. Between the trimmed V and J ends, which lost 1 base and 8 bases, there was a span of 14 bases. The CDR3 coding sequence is TGCAGTGCTAGAGTTGGGGGGGCCGCAGAAGCTTTCTTT. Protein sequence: CSARVGGAAEAFF.

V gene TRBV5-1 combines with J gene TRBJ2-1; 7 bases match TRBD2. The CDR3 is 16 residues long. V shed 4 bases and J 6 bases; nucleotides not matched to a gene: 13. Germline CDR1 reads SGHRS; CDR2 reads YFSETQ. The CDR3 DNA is TGCGCCAGCAGCCAGGCTAGCGAGGGGAGGGGCAATGAGCAGTTCTTC. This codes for CASSQASEGRGNEQFF.

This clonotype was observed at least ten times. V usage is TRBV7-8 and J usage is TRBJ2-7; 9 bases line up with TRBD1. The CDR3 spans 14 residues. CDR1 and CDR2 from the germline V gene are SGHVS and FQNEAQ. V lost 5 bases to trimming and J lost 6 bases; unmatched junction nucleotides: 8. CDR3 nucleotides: TGTGCCAGCAGCCTGACAGGGGGAGCTTCCGAGCAGTACTTC. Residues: CASSLTGGASEQYF.

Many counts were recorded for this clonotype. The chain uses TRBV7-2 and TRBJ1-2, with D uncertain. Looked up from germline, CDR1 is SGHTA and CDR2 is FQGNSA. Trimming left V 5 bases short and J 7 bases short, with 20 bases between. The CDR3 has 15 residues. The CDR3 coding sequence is TGTGCCAGCAGCCCCCTGTCGGGCGGAAGTCTTGGCTACACCTTC. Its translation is CASSPLSGGSLGYTF.

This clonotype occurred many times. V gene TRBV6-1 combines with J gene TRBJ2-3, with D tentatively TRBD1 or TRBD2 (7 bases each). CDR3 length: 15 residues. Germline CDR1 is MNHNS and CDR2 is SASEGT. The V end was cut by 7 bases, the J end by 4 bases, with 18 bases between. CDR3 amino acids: CASTNRGGSADTQYF. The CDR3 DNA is TGTGCCAGCACAAACAGGGGCGGGAGTGCAGATACGCAGTATTTT.

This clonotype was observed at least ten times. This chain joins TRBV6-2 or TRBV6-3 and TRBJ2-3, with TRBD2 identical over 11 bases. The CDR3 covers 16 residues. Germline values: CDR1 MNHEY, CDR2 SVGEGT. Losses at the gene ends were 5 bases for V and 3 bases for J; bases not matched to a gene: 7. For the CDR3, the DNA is TGTGCCAGCAGTGACACCGCTAGCGGGAGGACAGATACGCAGTATTTT. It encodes CASSDTASGRTDTQYF.

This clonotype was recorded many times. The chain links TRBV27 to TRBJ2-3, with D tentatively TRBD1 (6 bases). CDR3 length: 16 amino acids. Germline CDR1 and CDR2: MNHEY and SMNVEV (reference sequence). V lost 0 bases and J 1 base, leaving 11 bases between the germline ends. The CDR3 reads CASSLSKGGRTDTQYF. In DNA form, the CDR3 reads TGTGCCAGCAGTTTATCAAAAGGGGGTCGCACAGATACGCAGTATTTT.

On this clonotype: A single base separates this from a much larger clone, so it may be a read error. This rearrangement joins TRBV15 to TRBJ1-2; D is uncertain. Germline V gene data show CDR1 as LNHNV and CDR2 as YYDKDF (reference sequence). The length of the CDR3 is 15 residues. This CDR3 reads CATSRPNTEGYGHTF. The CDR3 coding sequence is TGTGCCACCAGCAGACCTAACACGGAAGGCTATGGCCACACCTTC.

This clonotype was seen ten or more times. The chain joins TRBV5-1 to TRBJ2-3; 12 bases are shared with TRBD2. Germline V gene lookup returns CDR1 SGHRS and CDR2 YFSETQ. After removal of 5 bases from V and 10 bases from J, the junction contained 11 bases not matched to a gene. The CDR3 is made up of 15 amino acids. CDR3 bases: TGCGCCAGCAGGACTAGCGGGAGCCCTCCCTCCCCGCAGTATTTT. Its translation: CASRTSGSPPSPQYF.

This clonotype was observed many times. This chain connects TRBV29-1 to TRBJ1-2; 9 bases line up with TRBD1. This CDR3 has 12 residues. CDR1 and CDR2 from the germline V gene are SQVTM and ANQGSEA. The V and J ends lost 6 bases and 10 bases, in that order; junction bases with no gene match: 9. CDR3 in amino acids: CSVADRGLDYTF. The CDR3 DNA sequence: TGCAGCGTGGCTGACAGGGGGTTAGACTACACCTTC.

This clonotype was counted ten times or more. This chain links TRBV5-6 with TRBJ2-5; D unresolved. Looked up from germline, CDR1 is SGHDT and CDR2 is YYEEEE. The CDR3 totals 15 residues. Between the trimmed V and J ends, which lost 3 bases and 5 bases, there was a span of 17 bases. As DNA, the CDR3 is TGTGCCAGCAGCTCCCGGCAGCCACGGCGGGAGACCCAGTACTTC. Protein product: CASSSRQPRRETQYF.

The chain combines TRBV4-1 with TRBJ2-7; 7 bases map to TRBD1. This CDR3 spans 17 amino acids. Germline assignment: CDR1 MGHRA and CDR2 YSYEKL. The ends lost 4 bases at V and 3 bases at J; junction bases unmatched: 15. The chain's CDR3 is CASSRGTGQGVNYEQYF. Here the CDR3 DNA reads TGCGCCAGCAGCCGCGGTACAGGGCAGGGGGTAAACTACGAGCAGTACTTC.

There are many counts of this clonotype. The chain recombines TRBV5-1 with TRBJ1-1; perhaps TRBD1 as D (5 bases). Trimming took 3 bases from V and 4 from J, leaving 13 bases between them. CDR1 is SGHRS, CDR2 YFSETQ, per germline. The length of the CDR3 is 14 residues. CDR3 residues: CASSSGGGSTEAFF. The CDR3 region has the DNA TGCGCCAGCAGCTCGGGCGGGGGATCCACTGAAGCTTTCTTT.